The T cell receptor (beta chain) under discussion was sequenced for a study of blood T cells in healthy people across ages. Study-level information: Per every two T cells, about one barcoded beta molecule was captured by template switching.

With regard to this clonotype: Its antigen is unidentified.

Next came a second PCR, run for about 6 to 11 cycles, which used a sample-barcoded 5' primer along with a J-beta primer mix. Carrying 12 random nucleotides, a template-switch adaptor labeled each individual cDNA molecule. One entry per CDR3 protein, called by TCRdb with MiXCR from the 5' RACE reads. This sample carries about 600,000 distinct CDR3 sequences, around 48% of them seen once, and the ten largest clones take about 22%. Broader study findings: The recorded TCR beta diversity per million T cells decreased in a roughly linear manner with age. Researchers judged that diversity estimates from one million T cells fell short of true values.

The CDR3 contains 13 residues. V dropped 8 bases and J dropped 3; count of bases not matched to a gene: 4. Germline lookup yields CDR1 ENHRY and CDR2 SYGVKD. The source material was blood. This TCR was sampled from an elderly man in good health. The V call is TRBV10-3, the J call TRBJ2-1, with TRBD2 identical over 7 bases. As DNA, the CDR3 is TGTGCCATCGGCGGGGGAGTCTACAATGAGCAGTTCTTC. Its translation is CAIGGGVYNEQFF.